The T cell receptor (beta chain) under discussion was sequenced for a study of cytomegalovirus exposure and HLA in healthy donors. Looked up from germline, CDR1 is MNHNS and CDR2 is SASEGT. This CDR3 has 16 residues. V was trimmed by 2 bases and J by 2 bases, leaving 15 bases between them. Primers included in the PCR were 60 Vbeta and 13 Jbeta primers. TCRdb's copy holds only in-frame clones and misses some; the assay was immunoSEQ multiplex PCR. The table records roughly 34,000 clones, 80% of them present only once. The TCR comes from a male donor in good health and CMV-seronegative. V and J are TRBV6-1 and TRBJ2-5; D perhaps matches TRBD2 (7 bases). Sequencing used PBMCs. For the CDR3, the DNA is TGTGCCAGCAGTGAAAGGGAAGGGGGAGGGCAAGAGACCCAGTACTTC. It translates to CASSEREGGGQETQYF.